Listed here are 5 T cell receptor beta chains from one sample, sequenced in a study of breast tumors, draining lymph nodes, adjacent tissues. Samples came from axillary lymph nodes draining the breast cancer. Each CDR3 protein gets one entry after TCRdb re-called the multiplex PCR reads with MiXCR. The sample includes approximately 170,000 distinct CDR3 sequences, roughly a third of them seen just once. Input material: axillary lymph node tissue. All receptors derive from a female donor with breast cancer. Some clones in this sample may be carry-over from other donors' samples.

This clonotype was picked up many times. The CDR3, as DNA: TGTGCCAGTAGTGGGAGGGGGCTGGATTCACCCCTCCACTTT. Its protein is CASSGRGLDSPLHF. This chain uses TRBV19 with TRBJ1-6; TRBD1 matches at 7 bases. The germline CDR1 and CDR2 sequences are LNHDA and SQIVND (reference sequence). The CDR3 loop spans 14 amino acids. V dropped 5 bases and J dropped 8; count of bases not matched to a gene: 6.

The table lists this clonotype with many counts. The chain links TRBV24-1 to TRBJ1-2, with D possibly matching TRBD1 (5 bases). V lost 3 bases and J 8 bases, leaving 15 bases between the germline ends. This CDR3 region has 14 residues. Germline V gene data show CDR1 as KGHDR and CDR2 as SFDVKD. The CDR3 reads CATSDAQGTGGYTF. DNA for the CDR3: TGTGCCACCAGTGATGCGCAGGGCACGGGGGGCTACACCTTC.

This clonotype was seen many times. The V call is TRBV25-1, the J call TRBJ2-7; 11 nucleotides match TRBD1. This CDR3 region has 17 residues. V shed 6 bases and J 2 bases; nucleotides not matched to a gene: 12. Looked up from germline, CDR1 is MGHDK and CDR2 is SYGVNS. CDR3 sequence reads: CASSFDPLGQGAYEQYF. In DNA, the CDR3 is TGTGCCAGCAGCTTCGACCCTCTGGGACAGGGGGCCTACGAGCAGTACTTC.

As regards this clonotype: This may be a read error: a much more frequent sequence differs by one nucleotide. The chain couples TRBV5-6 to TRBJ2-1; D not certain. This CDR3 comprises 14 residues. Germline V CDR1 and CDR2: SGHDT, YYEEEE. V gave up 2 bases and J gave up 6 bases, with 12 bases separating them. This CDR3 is CASSFEETSNEQFF. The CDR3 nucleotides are TGTGCCAGCAGCTTTGAGGAGACCTCCAATGAGCAGTTCTTC.

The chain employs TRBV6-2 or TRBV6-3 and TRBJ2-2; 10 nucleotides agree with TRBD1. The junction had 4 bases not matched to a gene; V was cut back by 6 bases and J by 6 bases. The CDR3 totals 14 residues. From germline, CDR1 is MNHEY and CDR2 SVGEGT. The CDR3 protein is CASRPDRGSGELFF. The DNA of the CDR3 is TGTGCCAGCAGGCCGGACAGGGGGTCCGGGGAGCTGTTTTTT.